The next 19 T cell receptor beta chains were all read from a single sample in a study of OX40 agonist ivuxolimab in advanced cancers. Assay: immunoSEQ multiplex PCR; the TCRdb copy retains only in-frame clones and omits some. Of about 67,000 clones in the sample, more than 70% were seen once. The input for sequencing was CD4+ or CD8+ T cells sorted from blood, taken in a trial of the OX40 agonist ivuxolimab. The receptors were gathered from an adult with an advanced solid tumor such as melanoma, head and neck, liver or kidney cancer.

The CDR3 DNA follows: TGTGCCAGTAGTAAAACAGGGGGCAATCAGCCCCAGCATTTT. Its translation: CASSKTGGNQPQHF. The chain joins TRBV19 to TRBJ1-5; 7 nucleotides match TRBD1. CDR1 is LNHDA and CDR2 is SQIVND in the germline V gene (reference sequence). The ends lost 4 bases at V and 2 bases at J; junction bases unmatched: 2. The CDR3 loop spans 14 amino acids.

V and J are TRBV7-2 and TRBJ2-4; TRBD2 agrees at 12 bases. The germline gives CDR1 SGHTA, CDR2 FQGNSA. This CDR3 spans 16 amino acids. Germline trimming cut 5 bases from V and 8 bases from J; bases unmatched to any gene: 10. The CDR3 region is CASSPSSGGAWDIQYF. CDR3 sequence (DNA): TGTGCCAGCAGCCCCTCTAGCGGGGGGGCCTGGGACATTCAGTACTTC.

The rearrangement joins TRBV5-6 to TRBJ2-2; 7 bases are shared with TRBD1. The CDR3 loop spans 14 amino acids. Trimming cost V 0 bases and J 5 bases; bases outside gene matches: 1. CDR1 and CDR2 (germline): SGHDT, YYEEEE. The DNA of the CDR3 is TGTGCCAGCAGCTTGGGACAGGGTACCGGGGAGCTGTTTTTT. This gives the protein CASSLGQGTGELFF.

This chain uses TRBV15 with TRBJ1-5; no definite D call. With 0 bases removed from V and 6 bases from J, the gap between germline ends came to 12 bases. CDR1 and CDR2 (germline): LNHNV, YYDKDF (reference sequence). This CDR3 contains 15 residues. The CDR3 here is CATSRDLSQGQPQHF. CDR3 coding DNA: TGTGCCACCAGCAGAGATCTTAGCCAAGGTCAGCCCCAGCATTTT.

The chain carries TRBV7-2 and TRBJ1-4; 10 positions match TRBD1. The CDR3 has 15 residues. Germline V gene lookup returns CDR1 SGHTA and CDR2 FQGNSA. Losses at the gene ends were 3 bases for V and 7 bases for J; bases not matched to a gene: 5. The CDR3 spells CASSFLTGGSEKLFF. CDR3 DNA sequence: TGTGCCAGCAGCTTCCTGACAGGGGGCAGTGAAAAACTGTTTTTT.

The chain carries TRBV9 and TRBJ2-3, with no clear D. The CDR3 is made up of 14 amino acids. The V end was cut by 3 bases, the J end by 5 bases, with 13 bases between. Germline V gives CDR1 SGDLS, CDR2 YYNGEE. Here the CDR3 reads CASSAYKNRDTQYF. CDR3 DNA sequence: TGTGCCAGCAGCGCCTACAAGAACAGAGATACGCAGTATTTT.

This chain uses TRBV18 with TRBJ2-7; TRBD2 aligns across 14 bases. This CDR3 contains 15 residues. V lost 3 bases and J lost 5; bases outside the gene matches: 3. Germline V lookup: CDR1 KGHSH, CDR2 LQKENI. CDR3 sequence (DNA): TGTGCCAGCTCACCGGGACTAGCGGGAGTCGACGAGCAGTACTTC. Encoded protein: CASSPGLAGVDEQYF.

The V and J genes are TRBV2 and TRBJ2-3; TRBD1 aligns across 7 bases. This CDR3 has 13 amino acids. CDR1 is SNHLY, CDR2 FYNNEI, per germline. V shed 6 bases and J 0 bases; nucleotides not matched to a gene: 0. CDR3 DNA: TGTGCCAGCAGACAGGGGAGCACAGATACGCAGTATTTT. Encoded protein: CASRQGSTDTQYF.

This rearrangement joins TRBV28 to TRBJ2-7; TRBD2 agrees at 8 bases. The CDR3 covers 14 residues. Germline V gene sequence: CDR1 MDHEN, CDR2 SYDVKM. Trimming took 5 bases from V and 3 from J; bases not matched to a gene: 6. CDR3 protein: CASSPPGLGYEQYV. The CDR3, as DNA: TGTGCCAGCAGTCCTCCGGGACTAGGCTACGAGCAGTACGTC.

This clone occurred a few times. The chain couples TRBV15 to TRBJ1-1, with TRBD1 as a possible D gene (5 bases). This CDR3 has 13 residues. Germline CDR1 reads LNHNV; CDR2 reads YYDKDF (reference sequence). Trimming took 7 bases from V and 1 from J, leaving 10 bases between them. Here the CDR3 reads CATKVDRNTEAFF. The CDR3 nucleotides read TGTGCCACCAAGGTTGACAGGAACACTGAAGCTTTCTTT.

This chain links TRBV6-6 with TRBJ1-1; no definite D call. V lost 2 bases and J lost 3, with 10 bases in between. The V gene's germline CDR1 is MNHNY and CDR2 SVGAGI (reference sequence). CDR3 length: 14 residues. This CDR3 is CASSYKKGDTEAFF. The CDR3 DNA reads TGTGCCAGCAGTTACAAGAAGGGAGACACTGAAGCTTTCTTT.

The chain uses TRBV7-7 and TRBJ2-5; 10 nucleotides agree with TRBD1. Looked up from germline, CDR1 is SSHAT and CDR2 is FNYEAQ (reference sequence). Germline trimming cut 2 bases from V and 2 bases from J; bases unmatched to any gene: 2. The CDR3 extends over 15 amino acids. In DNA, the CDR3 is TGTGCCAGCAGCTTAAAGGACAGGGGGCAAGAGACCCAGTACTTC. It codes for CASSLKDRGQETQYF.

V and J are TRBV7-2 and TRBJ2-5, with 10 bases aligning to TRBD1. The CDR3 is made up of 15 amino acids. V was pared by 5 bases and J by 5 bases, with 8 bases of the junction left unmatched. The germline CDR1 and CDR2 sequences are SGHTA and FQGNSA. CDR3: CASSPGTGDWETQYF. Written as DNA, the CDR3 is TGTGCCAGCAGCCCTGGGACAGGGGATTGGGAGACCCAGTACTTC.

The chain employs TRBV6-5 and TRBJ2-1; possibly TRBD2 for D (5 bases). Germline CDR1 reads MNHEY; CDR2 reads SVGAGI. V shed 0 bases and J shed 2 bases, with 11 bases lying between them. The CDR3 is made up of 16 amino acids. CDR3 in DNA: TGTGCCAGCAGTTACTCAAGGCTAGCCCCCTACAATGAGCAGTTCTTC. Translating it yields CASSYSRLAPYNEQFF.

V usage is TRBV18 and J usage is TRBJ1-4, with TRBD1 as a possible D gene (6 bases). The germline V gene has CDR1 KGHSH and CDR2 LQKENI. The CDR3 has 14 amino acids. V shed 0 bases and J shed 7 bases, with 9 bases lying between them. CDR3 sequence: CASSPPGDTEKLFF. The CDR3 bases are TGTGCCAGCTCACCACCGGGGGACACTGAAAAACTGTTTTTT.

As concerns this clone: Other nucleotide sequences in the sample specify the same CDR3. The rearrangement uses TRBV14 and TRBJ2-5, with D uncertain. This CDR3 is 14 amino acids long. Germline V gene sequence: CDR1 SGHDN, CDR2 FVKESK. V was cut by 0 bases and J by 2 bases, with 7 bases left in between. CDR3 sequence (DNA): TGTGCCAGCAGCCAAGACTTAATACAAGAGACCCAGTACTTC. This translates into CASSQDLIQETQYF. Full variable domain (rest looked up from reference TRBV14 and TRBJ2-5): EAGVTQFPSHSVIEKGQTVTLRCDPISGHDNLYWYRRVMGKEIKFLLHFVKESKQDESGMPNNRFLAERTGGTYSTLKVQPAELEDSGVYFCASSQDLIQETQYFGPGTRLLVL.

The J gene is TRBJ2-3, the V gene TRBV12-5; 9 nucleotides agree with TRBD2. V was clipped by 3 bases and J by 2 bases; unmatched bases: 9. This CDR3 has 17 residues. Germline V CDR1 and CDR2: LGHNT, FRNRAP. In DNA, the CDR3 is TGTGCTAGTGGTTTACTTCCCAGCGGGGGGACCACAGATACGCAGTATTTT. It codes for CASGLLPSGGTTDTQYF.

The chain employs TRBV5-6 and TRBJ1-2, with 7 positions matching TRBD1. Trimming at V came to 0 bases and at J to 7 bases, leaving 9 bases not matched to a gene. CDR1 SGHDT and CDR2 YYEEEE come from the germline V gene. The CDR3 is 15 amino acids. The CDR3 protein is CASSLAQGMGFGYTF. DNA of the CDR3: TGTGCCAGCAGCTTGGCACAGGGGATGGGTTTTGGCTACACCTTC.

The chain joins TRBV9 to TRBJ1-4, with D hard to call. V gave up 2 bases and J gave up 8 bases, with 16 bases separating them. CDR1 SGDLS and CDR2 YYNGEE come from the germline V gene. This CDR3 comprises 15 residues. CDR3 residues: CASSVGPNGAEKLFF. CDR3 bases: TGTGCCAGCAGCGTTGGGCCTAACGGAGCGGAAAAACTGTTTTTT.